This record covers a single T cell receptor (beta chain). The data stem from a study of blood T cell repertoires in COVID-19. Across the whole study: The study drew acute and convalescent COVID-19 samples from the United States, Italy and Spain.

Trimming took off 0 bases at V and 10 bases at J, with 13 bases between the two ends. CDR3 length: 15 residues. CDR1 and CDR2 from the germline V gene are LGHDT and YNNKEL (reference sequence). Here immunoSEQ multiplex PCR was the method, and the copy in TCRdb shows in-frame clones only, minus some. Here the sample spans fewer than 350,000 clones, 65% to 90% being singletons. This receptor was obtained from a human donor in a cohort sampled during active COVID-19. Specimen: peripheral blood. The chain has TRBV3-1 (or the pseudogene TRBV3-2) and TRBJ1-6; D is possibly TRBD1 (5 bases). The CDR3 sequence is CASSQDRSRASPLHF. Here the CDR3 DNA reads TGTGCCAGCAGCCAAGATCGAAGCAGGGCCTCACCCCTCCACTTT.